These T cell receptor beta chains were read from a single sample in a study of control samples from healthy donors and cancer patients. The repertoire was sequenced with immunoSEQ multiplex PCR; TCRdb's copy has only in-frame clones and lacks some. This sample carries roughly 50,000 clones, around 94% of them seen once, and the ten largest clones take 0.65% to 0.95%. Input material: PBMCs. The receptors here all came from a man aged 25 to 40 with colorectal cancer. Each CDR3 is given with its conserved first and last residue. A D gene is named only where the DNA matches it firmly.

d_call v_call cdr3_aa
. TRBV30 CAWSRDRPYGYTF
TRBD1 TRBV4-3 CASSQDPRGRTEAFF
. TRBV5-1 CASSPLRTALNTEAFF
TRBD1 TRBV7-2 CASRRQGEEKLFF
. TRBV13 CASSLAGTGQAFF
. TRBV18 CASSLGSTDTQYF
TRBD1 TRBV11-2 CASSLGQGAGYTF
. TRBV6-5 CASRRQVMNTEAFF
. TRBV5-1 CASSLAPLIGDTGELFF
TRBD1 TRBV6-2/TRBV6-3 CASSYSPGQATGELFF
. TRBV23-1 CASSQSRGAAQPQHF
. TRBV6-5 CASRDGVQPQHF
. TRBV7-6 CASSRGGFLVGELFF
. TRBV3-1/TRBV3-2 CASKPGNQPQHF
TRBD1 TRBV7-7 CASSSGQSSYNEQFF
. TRBV6-5 CASPPAGTDTQYF